The rows below give T cell receptor beta chains drawn from one sample of a study of T-cell reconstitution after alpha-beta-depleted transplantation in children. TCRdb itself ran the PCR reads through MiXCR, one entry per CDR3 protein. The sample holds hundreds of thousands of distinct CDR3 sequences, around 13% seen once. This material consisted of PBMCs, taken before TCRalphabeta/CD19-depleted stem cell transplant. These receptors originate from a girl aged 2-10 years with congenital amegakaryocytic thrombocytopenia, due to receive a stem cell transplant. CDR3s include the opening cysteine and the closing phenylalanine or tryptophan. Fields, in order: J gene, V gene, clone size, D gene, CDR3 DNA, CDR3 protein. D genes are given only for firm matches. The size of a clone is reported for some rows only, either as once, few or many, or as a class for expanded clones.

TRBJ2-1 TRBV11-2 few NA TGTGCCAGCAGCTGGAGGCCCTCCTACAATGAGCAGTTCTTC CASSWRPSYNEQFF
TRBJ2-3 TRBV5-6 many TRBD2 TGTGCCAGCAGCCTCTTACTAGCGGGAAACACAGATACGCAGTATTTT CASSLLLAGNTDTQYF
TRBJ2-2 TRBV5-5 many NA TGTGCCAGCAGCTTGGGCTTCGAGGGTGTGGGCACCGGGGAGCTGTTTTTT CASSLGFEGVGTGELFF
TRBJ2-1 TRBV28 NA NA TGTGCCAGCAGTACTATTCCGGGACAACTCTCCTACAATGAGCAGTTCTTC CASSTIPGQLSYNEQFF
TRBJ1-1 TRBV7-9 NA NA TGTGCCAGCAGCTTTTCGGTGGGGAACACTGAAGCTTTCTTT CASSFSVGNTEAFF
TRBJ2-3 TRBV7-8 NA TRBD2 TGTGCCAGCAGCTCCCGACTAGCGGGAGGTATCCCAGATACGCAGTATTTT CASSSRLAGGIPDTQYF
TRBJ2-7 TRBV6-1 many NA TGTGCCAGCAGTGCATTAGCGGAATCCGAGCAGTACTTC CASSALAESEQYF
TRBJ2-3 TRBV29-1 NA NA TGCAGCGTTGGGTCCGAGCGGGTAGTCACAGATACGCAGTATTTT CSVGSERVVTDTQYF
TRBJ2-7 TRBV5-1 many NA TGCGCCAGCAGCTTATTCTTAGGGGCATACGAGCAGTACTTC CASSLFLGAYEQYF
TRBJ1-2 TRBV28 few NA TGTGCCAGCAGTTTTCGGCCTAACTATGGCTACACCTTC CASSFRPNYGYTF
TRBJ2-5 TRBV5-6 many NA TGTGCCAGCAGCTTCGGGAGCCTAGCCCAAGAGACCCAGTACTTC CASSFGSLAQETQYF
TRBJ2-3 TRBV20-1 medium-sized NA TGCAGTGCTGTGCCGAGCTCAGGAGGGATGGGCACAGATACGCAGTATTTT CSAVPSSGGMGTDTQYF
TRBJ2-4 TRBV15 many NA TGTGCCACCAACCTCCGAGACAGCGAAATTCAGTACTTC CATNLRDSEIQYF
TRBJ2-1 TRBV9 NA TRBD2 TGTGCCAGCAGCGTAGCGGGGACTAGCGGGAGTAGGAATGAGCAGTTCTTC CASSVAGTSGSRNEQFF
TRBJ1-4 TRBV10-3 many NA TGTGCCACCCGGGGGACGGTAACTAATGAAAAACTGTTTTTT CATRGTVTNEKLFF
TRBJ2-7 TRBV20-1 many TRBD2 TGCAGTGCTAGACTAACCCCAGGAGCGGGGCCGGAGTACGAGCAGTACTTC CSARLTPGAGPEYEQYF
TRBJ2-3 TRBV20-1 many TRBD2 TGCAGTGCTAGTAAAGCGGGAGGTACCTTCACAGATACGCAGTATTTT CSASKAGGTFTDTQYF
TRBJ2-2 TRBV5-1 many TRBD2 TGCGCCAGCAGCTTGGATACTAGCGGGAGAGGAACCGGGGAGCTGTTTTTT CASSLDTSGRGTGELFF
TRBJ2-7 TRBV5-1 NA NA TGCGCCAGTAAACTGGCCCCGAGTGGCGACGAGCAGTACTTC CASKLAPSGDEQYF